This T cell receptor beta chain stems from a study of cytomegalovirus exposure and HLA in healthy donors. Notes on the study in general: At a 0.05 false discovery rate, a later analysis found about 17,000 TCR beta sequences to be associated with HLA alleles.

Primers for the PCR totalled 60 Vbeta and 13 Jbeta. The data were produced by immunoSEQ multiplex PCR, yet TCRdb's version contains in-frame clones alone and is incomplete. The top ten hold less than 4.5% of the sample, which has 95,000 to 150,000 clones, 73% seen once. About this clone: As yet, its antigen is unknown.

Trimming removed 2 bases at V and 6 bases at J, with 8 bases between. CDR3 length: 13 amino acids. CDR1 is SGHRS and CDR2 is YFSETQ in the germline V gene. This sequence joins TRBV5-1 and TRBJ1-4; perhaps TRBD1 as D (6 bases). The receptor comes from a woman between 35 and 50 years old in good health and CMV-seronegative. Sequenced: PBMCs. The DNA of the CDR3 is TGCGCCAGCAGCTTACAGGGTGATGAAAAACTGTTTTTT. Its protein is CASSLQGDEKLFF. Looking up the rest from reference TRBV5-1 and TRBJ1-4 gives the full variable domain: KAGVTQTPRYLIKTRGQQVTLSCSPISGHRSVSWYQQTPGQGLQFLFEYFSETQRNKGNFPGRFSGRQFSNSRSEMNVSTLELGDSALYLCASSLQGDEKLFFGSGTQLSVL.